This T cell receptor (beta chain) was documented in a study of T-cell reconstitution after alpha-beta-depleted transplantation in children. Unique molecular identifiers tagged the TCRbeta library. TCRdb re-analysed the PCR reads in MiXCR, keeping a single row per CDR3 protein. The profile shows 190,000 or so distinct CDR3 sequences, roughly 7.5% of them singletons. The CDR3 totals 15 residues. Germline V gene lookup returns CDR1 SNHLY and CDR2 FYNNEI. V gave up 6 bases and J gave up 4 bases; unmatched junction bases: 7. This clonotype was observed at least ten times. The sequencing used PBMCs from the stem cell graft donor, collected from the stem cell graft. This sequence joins TRBV2 and TRBJ2-2; 8 nucleotides agree with TRBD1. This TCR derives from a human donor who donated a stem cell graft to a child with Wiskott-Aldrich syndrome. This CDR3 reads CASRGQGRVTGELFF. For the CDR3, the DNA is TGTGCCAGCAGAGGACAGGGTCGTGTCACCGGGGAGCTGTTTTTT.